Sequencing of this TCR beta chain was carried out in a study of blood T cell repertoires in COVID-19 (dated by TCRdb to about 2020). With respect to the entire study: The collaborator samples originated in the United States, Italy and Spain and spanned the acute and convalescent phases of COVID-19. Samples were obtained from the ongoing ImmuneRACE study (first 160 participants) and from 1,000 to 1,500 subjects provided by 6 global collaborators. The repertoires were released in a freely available public database meant as a resource for research on the immune response to SARS-CoV-2. Nearly every sample came with metadata listing a de-identified subject ID, COVID-19 status, age in years and sex. HLA class I and class II types, where available, came from metadata supplied by the sample provider rather than from assay-based typing. Subjects who had been exposed to COVID-19, were actively infected with it, or had recovered from it provided the deeply sampled blood TCRbeta repertoires that made up the dataset. The prospective study material was composed of cDNA or gDNA derived from T cells, B-cell-depleted T cells, or PBMCs. Results and caveats for the whole study, not just this receptor: How much clinical and demographic metadata was included differed by source and by participant, and the metadata was provided uncurated.

The collaborating institutions used their own protocols to collect whole blood in K2EDTA tubes. For TCRbeta analysis, collaborators shipped samples as frozen whole blood, isolated PBMCs, or DNA extracted from either of those sample types. For this chain, trimming is 0 bases at the V end and 4 bases at the J end, and the number of junction bases without a gene match is 5. The CDR3 contains 16 residues, cysteine and phenylalanine counted. The kept DNA is CDR3 alone, 48 bases in frame from the first base. The germline V gene specifies LGHNA as CDR1 and YSLEER as CDR2. In the case of this clone: There is no known antigen for this receptor. Base qualities are not provided; no much larger clone lies one nucleotide away.

TCRbeta CDR3 regions were amplified from genomic DNA by means of the immunoSEQ Assay, a bias-controlled multiplex PCR. The original methods were these. The number of nucleated cells in each sample was estimated from the amplification of reference gene primers within the assay. To quantify the absolute abundance of each unique TCRbeta CDR3 rearrangement, sequence reads were collapsed and filtered. For each sample, productive Simpson clonality was calculated as the square root of Simpson's diversity index across productive rearrangements. In its TCRdb copy, this immuneACCESS table keeps in-frame sequences only and misses some clones. Where compared with another copy, unresolved V genes explain less than half of these, and the others have no known cause. V, J and clone size are those of that table, while D and trimming were read from the DNA. Recorded for this sample are over 120,000 clones; approximately 90% of them occurred a single time. The leading ten clones occupy about 2.9% of the sample.

The rearrangement joined TRBV4-3 to TRBJ2-1; the junction holds 8 bases that match TRBD2. Sample: peripheral blood. The sequence derives from a man in his 60s with active or convalescent COVID-19. Read as DNA, the sequence is TGCGCCAGCAGCCAAGATGAACGGGGGGGTTACAATGAGCAGTTCTTC. It is translated as CASSQDERGGYNEQFF.